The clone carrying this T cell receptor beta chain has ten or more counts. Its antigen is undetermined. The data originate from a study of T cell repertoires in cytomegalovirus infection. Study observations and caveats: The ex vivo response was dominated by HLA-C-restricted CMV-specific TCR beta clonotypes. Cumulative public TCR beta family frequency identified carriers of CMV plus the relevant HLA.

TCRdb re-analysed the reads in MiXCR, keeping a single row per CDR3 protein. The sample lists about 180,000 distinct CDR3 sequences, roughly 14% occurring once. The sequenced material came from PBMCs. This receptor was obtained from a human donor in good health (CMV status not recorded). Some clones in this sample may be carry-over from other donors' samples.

This CDR3 reads CASSLAGVEANYGYTF. CDR3 sequence (DNA): TGTGCCAGCAGCTTAGCGGGAGTGGAGGCGAACTATGGCTACACCTTC. The V gene is TRBV7-9, the J gene TRBJ1-2; no clear D gene. V was pared by 0 bases and J by 2 bases, with 13 bases between. Germline V gives CDR1 SEHNR, CDR2 FQNEAQ (reference sequence). The CDR3 loop spans 16 amino acids.